Described below is a single TCR beta chain sequence and its context. Antigen: not known. The CDR3 is 17 amino acids. From germline, CDR1 is MNHEY and CDR2 SMNVEV (reference sequence). This entry comes from a study of CXCR3-negative and CXCR3-positive naive CD8 T cells. UMI labels and 5' RACE were used to prepare the TRB cDNA libraries. TCRdb processed the 5' RACE reads again and assigns one entry to each CDR3 protein, with no DNA. The table lists about 98,000 distinct CDR3 sequences. Study-wide points: When CXCR3-positive naive cells were set against CXCR3-negative naive cells, the former had more hydrophobic TRB CDR3s. With respect to TRBV-TRBJ usage, naive CXCR3-negative and CXCR3-positive cells were similar; memory differed.

The clonotype comes from a human donor in good health. Some clones in this sample may be carry-over from other donors' samples. The sequenced sample was naive CXCR3+ CD8+ T cells from blood. The subset denotes: CD45RO-CCR7+CD27+CD95- naive CD8+ T cells expressing CXCR3 (TNR3+). The V and J genes are TRBV27 and TRBJ1-2; TCRdb's D call of TRBD1 is untestable without DNA. The CDR3: CASTTGGPGGFWYGYTF.